The T cell receptor beta chain described here comes from a study of Graves' ophthalmopathy and Graves' hyperthyroidism. Study overall: Specimen type is peripheral blood, obtained at initial diagnosis before any treatment.

Amplified TCR beta CDR3 regions were obtained using RNA transcripts as template. Scientists carried out first-round RT-PCR using HTBI primers and then a second-round multiplex PCR. TCRdb fed the multiplex PCR reads into MiXCR, producing one record per CDR3 protein. The sample consists of 660,000 or so distinct CDR3 sequences, about two fifths of them appearing once. In the case of this clonotype: Its antigen is undetermined.

Ophthalmopathic donors had moderate-to-severe activity, CAS ≥3 and NOSPECS ≥4, with disease that had lasted under 3 months. General study findings and limits: In blood, most expanded thyroid clonotypes above 0.001 frequency were also detected.

The germline V and J ends were trimmed by 3 bases and 4 bases, with 7 bases remaining between them. The CDR3 is 13 amino acids. CDR1 and CDR2 from the germline V gene are DFQATT and SNEGSKA (reference sequence). The chain carries TRBV20-1 and TRBJ2-6; D is unclear. Material for sequencing was peripheral blood. The TCR originated in an adult man with Graves' ophthalmopathy. This chain's CDR3 is CSASPGGANVLTF. DNA for the CDR3: TGCAGTGCTAGCCCCGGCGGGGCCAACGTCCTGACTTTC.